A selection of T cell receptor beta chains follows, all from one sample in a study of prognosis after radiotherapy for stage I lung cancer. TCRdb analysed the multiplex PCR reads with MiXCR anew, one entry per CDR3 protein. This sample has roughly 17,000 distinct CDR3 sequences; about 44% occur once, and the top ten carry roughly two fifths. The sample in question was PBMCs, obtained before or after stereotactic body radiation therapy (not recorded which). Receptor source: a donor at least 50 years old with non-small cell lung cancer. The CDR3 runs from the conserved cysteine through the conserved F or W. Fields, in order: D gene, J gene, clone size, V gene, CDR3 protein, CDR3 DNA. The D gene is left open where the match is weak. Clone size is shown for a subset of rows, as once, few, many or a class of expanded clone.

D: -; J: TRBJ2-7; size: -; V: TRBV6-1; CDR3: CASSWTAGEQYF; DNA: TGTGCCAGCAGCTGGACAGCCGGGGAGCAGTACTTC
D: TRBD2; J: TRBJ2-5; size: many; V: TRBV6-7; CDR3: CASSSGVGQETQYF; DNA: TGTGCCAGCAGTAGCGGGGTCGGCCAAGAGACCCAGTACTTC
D: TRBD2; J: TRBJ2-3; size: once; V: TRBV7-8; CDR3: CASSSPGTSGIRTDTQYF; DNA: TGTGCCAGCAGCTCTCCCGGGACTAGCGGGATTCGGACAGATACGCAGTATTTT
D: TRBD1; J: TRBJ2-5; size: many; V: TRBV2; CDR3: CASSAGQGETQYF; DNA: TGTGCCAGCAGTGCCGGACAGGGAGAGACCCAGTACTTC
D: TRBD2; J: TRBJ2-2; size: -; V: TRBV7-3; CDR3: CAMGLAGNTGELFF; DNA: TGTGCCATGGGACTAGCGGGAAACACCGGGGAGCTGTTTTTT
D: -; J: TRBJ1-1; size: many; V: TRBV27; CDR3: CASSSQKNTEAFF; DNA: TGTGCCAGCAGTTCACAAAAGAACACTGAAGCTTTCTTT
D: TRBD2; J: TRBJ2-1; size: few; V: TRBV2; CDR3: CASREGLAGGDEQFF; DNA: TGTGCCAGCAGGGAGGGACTAGCGGGAGGAGATGAGCAGTTCTTC
D: -; J: TRBJ1-5; size: -; V: TRBV12-3/TRBV12-4; CDR3: CASSLEAGLGRPQHF; DNA: TGTGCCAGCAGTTTAGAAGCAGGGCTTGGGCGGCCCCAGCATTTT
D: -; J: TRBJ2-1; size: many; V: TRBV5-8; CDR3: CASSFAGNEQFF; DNA: TGTGCCAGCAGCTTTGCGGGGAATGAGCAGTTCTTC
D: TRBD1; J: TRBJ2-2; size: -; V: TRBV5-1; CDR3: CASKKTGTGNTGELFF; DNA: TGCGCCAGCAAGAAGACCGGGACAGGGAACACCGGGGAGCTGTTTTTT
D: TRBD1; J: TRBJ2-7; size: -; V: TRBV28; CDR3: CAINGTGYYDQYF; DNA: TGTGCCATCAACGGGACAGGCTACTACGATCAGTACTTC